Listed below are T cell receptor beta chains from one sample, sequenced in a study of shared clonotypes between healthy human individuals. The table came from immunoSEQ multiplex PCR; TCRdb's copy has only in-frame clones and leaves some out. The table lists millions of clones, more than 90% of them singletons, with around 0.14% in the top ten. Input material: naive CD4+ T cells sorted from blood. These receptors all stem from a man in his late teens or twenties in good health. Each CDR3 is given without its conserved first and last residue. Fields, in order: V gene, CDR3 protein.

V: TRBV5-1; CDR3: ASSWTGPYEQY
V: TRBV7-8; CDR3: ASSLDEAAPTTDTQY
V: TRBV18; CDR3: ASSRQGASSYNEQF
V: TRBV4-1; CDR3: ASSRRYSGANVLT
V: TRBV29-1; CDR3: SAKDRGPGGYT
V: TRBV7-2; CDR3: ASSLRYNEQF
V: TRBV7-2; CDR3: ASSLGTRATQY
V: TRBV27; CDR3: ASSRAGGPYEQY
V: TRBV18; CDR3: ASSVVEGTDTQY
V: TRBV9; CDR3: ASSPGTSGWNEQY
V: TRBV6-6; CDR3: ASSSLGQGRYEQY
V: TRBV5-8; CDR3: ASTPYREQETQY
V: TRBV30; CDR3: AWSGGTDTQY
V: TRBV6-6; CDR3: ASSYSIGLARNIQY
V: TRBV9; CDR3: ASSVGPSSYEQY
V: TRBV7-9; CDR3: ASSPRDSQETQY
V: TRBV7-2; CDR3: ASTFSLGGTEAF
V: TRBV5-1; CDR3: ASSMIAGGLNNEQF
V: TRBV7-2; CDR3: ASSFSGTGGNPSYEQY
V: TRBV6-1; CDR3: ASSELQGYSNQPQH
V: TRBV6-6; CDR3: ASSYSGVGYT
V: TRBV19; CDR3: ASSKTGNVGTDTQY
V: TRBV5-1; CDR3: ASSAGQALGQPQH
V: TRBV9; CDR3: ASSLEADTEAF
V: TRBV2; CDR3: ASSIQGGGNQPQH
V: TRBV19; CDR3: ASRDRGRTYGYT
V: TRBV30; CDR3: AWSRIKTGGGANVLT
V: TRBV6-5; CDR3: ASSRSPGELYEQY
V: TRBV10-3; CDR3: AISEFREETQY
V: TRBV6-6; CDR3: ASTGDRTGYT
V: TRBV6-6; CDR3: ASRPNTRIWVNEQF
V: TRBV5-6; CDR3: ASSSLGQSSFSNQPQH
V: TRBV6-5; CDR3: ASSLGGEFEQY
V: TRBV6-5; CDR3: ASRGTSTDTQY
V: TRBV18; CDR3: ASSHKNTEAF
V: TRBV9; CDR3: ASSSSGGAFSYNEQF
V: TRBV11-2; CDR3: ASSLVGAGISTDTQY
V: TRBV7-2; CDR3: ASSHSGQGIYEQY
V: TRBV5-1; CDR3: ASSVPGTGAGANVLT
V: TRBV27; CDR3: ASSSRTSGSPETQY
V: TRBV28; CDR3: ASSLGKGAVSNQPQH
V: TRBV7-2; CDR3: ASSLELGSSSYEQY
V: TRBV18; CDR3: ASSPPTGGGPDTQY
V: TRBV7-9; CDR3: ASSLNLGGSTDTQY
V: TRBV19; CDR3: ASSIGAGVGETQY
V: TRBV7-9; CDR3: ASSRASYEQY
V: TRBV4-3; CDR3: ASSQDQSYEQY
V: TRBV9; CDR3: ASSVASRGLAGEYEQY